This record looks at one T cell receptor (beta chain) sequence and its context. No antigen is known for it. Base quality data are lacking; no much larger clone is found one base away. TCRdb names Illumina HiSeq 2500 as the instrument used. Quantitative 5'-RACE with molecular barcodes was the method used to prepare the TCR beta libraries. Processing in the source paper ran as follows. A new computational method, built on a probabilistic model of VDJ rearrangement, was used to identify disease-linked TCR variants. The public reads were reanalyzed by TCRdb: fastp trimming at Q25, MiXCR alignment, in-frame beta chains only. Rows are unified per CDR3 protein, each entry keeping the most common DNA and genes. TCRdb, not the original authors, processed these V and J calls. The table for this sample lists 300,000 to 400,000 distinct CDR3 sequences; around 20% of them were counted only once. Of the sample, under 15% is held by the ten largest clones.

The data originate from a study of CD8 T cells in ankylosing spondylitis (TCRdb year 2017). Some background on the complete study: T cell receptor beta repertoires were profiled in healthy donors and ankylosing spondylitis patients so that disease-linked TCR variants could be found. The full study cohort was made up of 20 to 25 ankylosing spondylitis patients and over 90 healthy donors. Samples of peripheral blood were taken, and for ankylosing spondylitis patients, synovial fluid was collected as well.

What the authors observed across the whole study: The disease-linked clones had a CD8+ phenotype and were found at relatively low frequencies in peripheral blood. Blood from ankylosing spondylitis patients appeared to be characterized by a TCR beta motif composed of eight or nine highly homologous amino acid variants. Some of the motif variants had been reported before in the synovial fluid and blood of reactive arthritis patients, a finding that suggests common disease-initiation mechanisms. According to the report, matched synovial fluid samples from ankylosing spondylitis patients were significantly enriched for the disease-linked clones.

Including cysteine and phenylalanine, the CDR3 has 16 amino acids. Only the CDR3 DNA stays, 48 bases, in frame from base 1. V loses 1 base, J loses 2 bases, and the germline ends lie 16 bases apart. The germline V gene (reference sequence) provides CDR1 DFQATT and CDR2 SNEGSKA. Specimen: blood, either unsorted or a sorted T cell fraction (not recorded which). The V and J genes are TRBV20-1 and TRBJ2-3; the D region is possibly TRBD1 or TRBD2, each matching across 5 bases. This receptor was obtained from a male donor with ankylosing spondylitis or in good health (not recorded which). The CDR3 has the sequence CSARGNRDHHTDTQYF. In nucleotides, the sequence is TGCAGTGCTAGAGGGAACCGGGACCACCACACAGATACGCAGTATTTT.